Below, one T cell receptor beta chain is given with its context. The target antigen is unknown. At one of its ends the junction is not consistent with the germline gene, which may arise from a read error. The data stem from a study of tumor and adjacent non-tumor tissue in lung cancer. Study-level background: The cohort had about a dozen adenocarcinoma, a couple of squamous cell and 1 small cell patients. Aged roughly 30 to 85 years, patients included approximately 11 men and a few women with stage I to III disease. Study-level results: TCR diversity was significantly greater in tumor than normal lung tissue.

The library came from three nested PCR rounds adapted from ARM-PCR protocols. MiXCR, run by TCRdb on the multiplex PCR reads, gives a single entry per CDR3 protein. The repertoire holds tens of thousands of distinct CDR3 sequences, with roughly two thirds as singletons. This sample's RNA came from whole unsorted tissue. This non-tumor lung sample came from over 3 cm beyond the tumor edge. Sequenced input: distant non-tumor lung tissue. The sequence was collected from a woman in her thirties or forties with non-small cell lung cancer.

CDR3 sequence: CACSFLSGQYF. DNA for the CDR3: TGTGCCTGCAGCTTCCTGAGCGGGCAGTATTTT. The V and J genes are TRBV11-1 and TRBJ2-3; D possibly corresponds to TRBD2 (5 bases). CDR1 and CDR2 from the germline V gene are SGHAT and FQDESV (reference sequence). The CDR3 is 11 residues long.